Listed below are T cell receptor beta chains from one sample, sequenced in a study of blood T cells in healthy people across ages. TCRdb fed the 5' RACE reads into MiXCR, producing one record per CDR3 protein. Altogether 910,000 or so distinct CDR3 sequences are present, roughly 47% being singletons, with the ten largest covering 20% to 25%. The sample was blood. The receptors shown here come from a woman aged 60-70 years in good health. CDR3s include the opening cysteine and the closing phenylalanine or tryptophan. Each record gives: D gene, J gene, V gene, clone size, CDR3 protein, CDR3 DNA. The D gene is left open where the match is weak. Clone size appears in some rows only: once, few, many, or a class for an expanded clone.

-,TRBJ2-3,TRBV5-6,-,CASSWEGGTQYF,TGTGCCAGCAGCTGGGAGGGGGGTACGCAGTATTTT
-,TRBJ2-3,TRBV7-8,-,CASSSWDRDTQYF,TGTGCCAGCAGCTCCTGGGACCGGGATACGCAGTATTTT
-,TRBJ1-4,TRBV6-5,-,CASSDSYAGKLFF,TGTGCCAGCAGTGACTCGTACGCTGGAAAACTGTTTTTT
-,TRBJ1-4,TRBV20-1,-,CSGSPGRGIEKLFF,TGCAGTGGCAGCCCCGGCAGGGGAATTGAAAAACTGTTTTTT
-,TRBJ2-3,TRBV5-8,many,CASSQTGTDTQYF,TGTGCCAGCAGCCAGACAGGCACAGATACGCAGTATTTT
-,TRBJ1-5,TRBV27,-,CASSSRRGFIQPQHF,TGTGCCAGCAGTTCCCGACGGGGTTTTATTCAGCCCCAGCATTTT
-,TRBJ2-3,TRBV11-2,-,CASSPGTISGTDTQYF,TGTGCCAGCAGCCCCGGGACAATAAGTGGCACAGATACGCAGTATTTT
TRBD2,TRBJ2-5,TRBV5-1,once,CASRLGLAGVIEQYF,TGCGCCAGCAGACTGGGACTAGCGGGAGTTATTGAGCAGTACTTC
TRBD1,TRBJ1-1,TRBV29-1,-,CSATKRLGQGNTEAFF,TGCAGCGCCACCAAAAGACTAGGACAGGGGAACACTGAAGCTTTCTTT
TRBD1,TRBJ1-2,TRBV29-1,many,CSVGVGGSYGYTF,TGCAGCGTTGGGGTAGGGGGCTCCTATGGCTACACCTTC
TRBD1,TRBJ2-7,TRBV11-1,many,CASSAGTGIYEQYF,TGTGCCAGCAGCGCCGGGACAGGAATTTACGAGCAGTACTTC
-,TRBJ1-2,TRBV29-1,-,CSVKPDSQDYGCTF,TGCAGCGTTAAGCCCGACAGCCAGGACTATGGCTGCACCTTC
-,TRBJ2-3,TRBV12-3/TRBV12-4,-,CASTTRGVTQYF,TGTGCCAGCACCACCAGAGGAGTTACGCAGTATTTT
-,TRBJ2-3,TRBV14,few,CASSLLGPSPDTQYF,TGTGCCAGCAGCCTACTGGGACCTTCCCCAGATACGCAGTATTTT
-,TRBJ1-2,TRBV6-1,few,CASRDWTENYGYTF,TGTGCCAGCAGGGATTGGACGGAGAACTATGGCTACACCTTC
TRBD2,TRBJ2-2,TRBV7-2,few,CASSPDRLGTSGNTGELFF,TGTGCCAGCAGCCCGGACAGGTTGGGGACTAGCGGGAACACCGGGGAGCTGTTTTTT
-,TRBJ1-2,TRBV20-1,-,CSARTGYGSYTF,TGCAGTGCGAGAACAGGGTACGGAAGCTACACCTTC
TRBD1,TRBJ1-1,TRBV12-3/TRBV12-4,-,CASSRQGWGTEAFF,TGTGCCAGCAGTCGACAGGGATGGGGCACTGAAGCTTTCTTT
-,TRBJ2-3,TRBV21-1,few,CASSKVGGKTDTQYF,TGTGCCAGCAGCAAAGTCGGGGGCAAAACAGATACGCAGTATTTT
TRBD1,TRBJ2-4,TRBV10-3,-,CAISDYRGSLAKNIQYF,TGTGCCATCAGTGATTACAGGGGATCACTAGCCAAAAACATTCAGTACTTC